The TCR beta chain described here comes from a study of cytomegalovirus exposure and HLA in healthy donors. Overall study: An earlier analysis identified approximately 120 million unique TCR beta sequences in approximately 170 million T cells. Caucasian-associated ancestry cluster membership applied to over 80% of 398 genotyped donors.

The PCR was carried out with 60 Vbeta primers and 13 Jbeta primers. The method was immunoSEQ multiplex PCR; TCRdb's version includes in-frame clones alone and lacks a portion of them. The sample holds fewer than 200,000 clones, roughly 80% seen once. CDR3 size: 14 residues. Germline V gene lookup returns CDR1 KGHSH and CDR2 LQKENI. Trimming at V came to 4 bases and at J to 8 bases, leaving 5 bases not matched to a gene. This clonotype was sampled from a human donor in good health. The V gene is TRBV18, the J gene TRBJ2-1, with 10 bases aligning to TRBD2. Sequencing was done on a sample of PBMCs. In DNA, the CDR3 is TGTGCCAGCTCACGCGGGACTAGCGTTCATGAGCAGTTCTTC. Amino acid sequence: CASSRGTSVHEQFF.